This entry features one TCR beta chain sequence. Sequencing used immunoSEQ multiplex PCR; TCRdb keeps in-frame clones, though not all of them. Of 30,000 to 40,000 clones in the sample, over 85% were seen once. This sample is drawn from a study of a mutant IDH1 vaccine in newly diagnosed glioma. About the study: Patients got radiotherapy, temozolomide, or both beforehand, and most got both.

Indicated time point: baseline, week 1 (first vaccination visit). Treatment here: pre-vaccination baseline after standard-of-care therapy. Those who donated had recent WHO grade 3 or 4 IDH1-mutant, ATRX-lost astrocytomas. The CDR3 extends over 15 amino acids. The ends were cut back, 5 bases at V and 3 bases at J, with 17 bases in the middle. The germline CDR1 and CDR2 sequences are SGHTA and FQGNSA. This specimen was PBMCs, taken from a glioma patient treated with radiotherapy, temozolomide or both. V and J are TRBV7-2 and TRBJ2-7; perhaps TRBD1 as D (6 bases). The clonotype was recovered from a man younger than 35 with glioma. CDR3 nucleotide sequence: TGTGCCAGCAGCAGAGCCCCTAGGGGGTACTACGAGCAGTACTTC. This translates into CASSRAPRGYYEQYF.